The 9 T cell receptor beta chains below all came from one sample that was sequenced in a study of identical twins. TCRdb re-called the 5' RACE reads through MiXCR, storing one row per CDR3 protein. The sample shows some 1,700,000 distinct CDR3 sequences, more than 30% of them seen only once. The sequencing input was cord blood. These receptor sequences come from a newborn girl in good health.

This clonotype was seen a single time. The rearrangement links TRBV4-2 to TRBJ2-3, with 14 bases fitting TRBD2. Looked up from germline, CDR1 is LGHNA and CDR2 is YNFKEQ. This CDR3 has 18 amino acids. Losses at the gene ends were 2 bases for V and 7 bases for J; bases not matched to a gene: 11. CDR3 residues: CASSQRSGLAGGLYTQYF. CDR3 DNA: TGTGCCAGCAGCCAAAGGAGTGGACTAGCGGGGGGTCTTTATACGCAGTATTTT.

This clonotype was seen more than once but under ten times. The V gene is TRBV25-1, the J gene TRBJ1-1; D unresolved. V shed 1 base and J shed 4 bases, with 7 bases lying between them. Germline V gene data show CDR1 as MGHDK and CDR2 as SYGVNS. There are 13 residues in the CDR3. The CDR3 reads CASSEFLGTEAFF. The DNA of the CDR3 is TGTGCCAGCAGTGAATTTTTGGGCACTGAAGCTTTCTTT.

The rearrangement joins TRBV20-1 to TRBJ2-1, with D perhaps TRBD1 (5 bases). This CDR3 is built from 15 residues. In germline, CDR1 is DFQATT, CDR2 SNEGSKA (reference sequence). Trimming took 0 bases from V and 3 from J, leaving 12 bases between them. The CDR3 sequence: CSAREGPRGYNEQFF. Written as DNA, the CDR3 is TGCAGTGCTAGAGAGGGGCCCAGAGGCTACAATGAGCAGTTCTTC.

There are a few counts of this clonotype. The chain recombines TRBV5-1 with TRBJ2-7; D possibly corresponds to TRBD2 (7 bases). Trimming pared 2 bases from V and 0 bases from J, leaving 12 bases between. The CDR3 loop spans 15 amino acids. The germline V gene has CDR1 SGHRS and CDR2 YFSETQ. The CDR3 coding sequence is TGCGCCAGCAGCTTCTCACGGGGGGCCTCCTACGAGCAGTACTTC. This encodes CASSFSRGASYEQYF.

A few counts support this clonotype. The chain joins TRBV27 to TRBJ2-3, with TRBD2 identical over 10 bases. The germline V gene has CDR1 MNHEY and CDR2 SMNVEV (reference sequence). Unmatched junction bases numbered 5, after V lost 2 bases and J lost 6 bases. The CDR3 totals 15 residues. CDR3 loop: CASSLRGLAFDTQYF. The CDR3 DNA is TGTGCCAGCAGTTTAAGGGGACTAGCGTTCGATACGCAGTATTTT.

This clonotype was observed a handful of times. The V call is TRBV2, the J call TRBJ2-7; TRBD2 is a possible D gene (6 bases). The V end lost 4 bases, the J end lost 4 bases, and 14 bases lay between the germline ends. Germline V gene sequence: CDR1 SNHLY, CDR2 FYNNEI. The CDR3 covers 14 residues. CDR3 sequence: CASSVQTRGYEQYF. DNA of the CDR3: TGTGCCAGCAGTGTCCAGACTAGGGGATACGAGCAGTACTTC.

This clonotype occurred a few times. The CDR3: CASSWTERNEKLFF. The CDR3 DNA is TGTGCCAGCTCCTGGACGGAACGGAATGAAAAACTGTTTTTT. The rearrangement joins TRBV18 to TRBJ1-4; no clear D gene. Germline V CDR1 and CDR2: KGHSH, LQKENI. The CDR3 consists of 14 residues. V lost 6 bases, J lost 5 bases, and 13 bases lay in between. Variable domain in full (rest from reference TRBV18 and TRBJ1-4): NAGVMQNPRHLVRRRGQEARLRCSPMKGHSHVYWYRQLPEEGLKFMVYLQKENIIDESGMPKERFSAEFPKEGPSILRIQQVVRGDSAAYFCASSWTERNEKLFFGSGTQLSVL.

This clonotype was counted a few times. This chain joins TRBV6-5 and TRBJ2-7; 12 bases are shared with TRBD2. Germline assignment: CDR1 MNHEY and CDR2 SVGAGI. The CDR3 consists of 16 residues. The trim removed 5 bases at V and 7 bases at J, leaving 12 bases unmatched. The CDR3 is CASSTGLAGSYNEQYF. The CDR3 DNA is TGTGCCAGCAGTACCGGACTAGCGGGATCCTACAATGAGCAGTACTTC.

This clonotype was seen ten or more times. This chain uses TRBV12-3 or TRBV12-4 with TRBJ2-7; D ambiguous. V was shortened by 2 bases and J by 6 bases, with 8 bases between the two germline ends. The CDR3 contains 12 residues. DNA for the CDR3: TGTGCCAGCAGTTTAATGCGAGGCGAGCAGTACTTC. Translating gives CASSLMRGEQYF.